The 9 T cell receptor beta chains reported below all come from one sample, sequenced in a study of T cells in Graves' hyperthyroidism and ophthalmopathy. Amplification of TCR beta CDR3 regions was performed using RNA transcripts as template. When the TCR CDR3 underwent first-round RT-PCR, the HTBI primer set was used. TCRdb reprocessed the multiplex PCR reads with MiXCR, giving one entry per CDR3 protein. This repertoire shows fewer than 550,000 distinct CDR3 sequences, less than 20% found once; its top ten account for 13% to 15%. The sequencing sample was made of blood. Every receptor here comes from a woman aged 18-35 years with Graves' hyperthyroidism.

At least ten counts were recorded for this clonotype. The chain combines TRBV12-3 or TRBV12-4 with TRBJ1-3; the D gene is possibly TRBD1 (5 bases). The CDR3 contains 15 residues. V lost 8 bases and J lost 0, with 14 bases in between. The CDR3 DNA reads as TGTGCCAGCTATGCCCAGGGAAGCTCTGGAAACACCATATATTTT. Translation: CASYAQGSSGNTIYF.

The chain has TRBV10-2 and TRBJ2-1; no firm D call. Trimming stripped 7 bases from V and 5 bases from J, with 15 bases between. The CDR3 totals 14 residues. The germline CDR1 and CDR2 sequences are WSHSY and SAAADI. In nucleotides, the CDR3 is TGCGCCAGCATAGGTTCCTCGGGCCACAATGAGCAGTTCTTC. This gives the protein CASIGSSGHNEQFF.

This clonotype has more than one count but fewer than ten. V usage is TRBV7-9 and J usage is TRBJ1-2, with D possibly matching TRBD1 (6 bases). V lost 1 base to trimming and J lost 8 bases, with 11 bases between them. The CDR3 totals 13 residues. In germline, CDR1 is SEHNR, CDR2 FQNEAQ (reference sequence). The CDR3 DNA reads TGTGCCAGCAGCTTAGGCAGGGGCGGAGGCTACACCTTC. It specifies CASSLGRGGGYTF.

This clonotype was recorded a few times. The rearrangement links TRBV5-6 to TRBJ2-3; D may be TRBD2 (6 bases). The CDR3 consists of 14 residues. V was trimmed by 0 bases and J by 4 bases, leaving 9 bases between them. CDR1 SGHDT and CDR2 YYEEEE come from the germline V gene. CDR3 sequence reads: CASSLGGVADTQYF. CDR3 nucleotides: TGTGCCAGCAGCTTGGGGGGGGTCGCAGATACGCAGTATTTT.

This clonotype came up many times. The gene calls are TRBV7-2 and TRBJ1-5, with a weak D call TRBD1 (6 bases). V was pared by 3 bases and J by 7 bases, with 13 bases between. This CDR3 comprises 14 residues. Germline values: CDR1 SGHTA, CDR2 FQGNSA. CDR3 sequence reads: CASSFGRRGQPQHF. CDR3 DNA: TGTGCCAGCAGCTTCGGTCGCAGGGGACAGCCCCAGCATTTT.

This clonotype occurred a few times. This rearrangement joins TRBV4-1 to TRBJ2-1; 10 bases map to TRBD2. Germline assignment: CDR1 MGHRA and CDR2 YSYEKL. J was trimmed by 6 bases and V by 5 bases; bases with no gene match: 7. The CDR3 consists of 15 residues. In nucleotides, the CDR3 is TGCGCCAGCAGCGAATCTAGCGGGAGAGGCAATGAGCAGTTCTTC. It codes for CASSESSGRGNEQFF.

This clonotype was picked up a small number of times. The chain recombines TRBV7-6 with TRBJ2-1; maybe TRBD2 (6 bases). This CDR3 comprises 15 residues. Germline lookup yields CDR1 SGHVS and CDR2 FNYEAQ. V was pared by 2 bases and J by 5 bases, with 13 bases between. In DNA form, the CDR3 reads TGTGCCAGCAGCTTATCGTCGGGAGCGGACAATGAGCAGTTCTTC. It translates to CASSLSSGADNEQFF.

V gene TRBV4-1 combines with J gene TRBJ1-1, with TRBD1 matching over 7 bases. The CDR3 runs 16 residues. V was clipped by 3 bases and J by 3 bases; unmatched bases: 10. Germline V CDR1 and CDR2: MGHRA, YSYEKL. CDR3 loop: CASSQFITGDDTEAFF. The DNA for the CDR3 is TGCGCCAGCAGCCAGTTCATCACAGGGGATGACACTGAAGCTTTCTTT.

This clonotype occurred many times. The chain uses TRBV7-2 and TRBJ2-2; D is possibly TRBD2 (6 bases). This CDR3 has 14 amino acids. Trimming stripped 10 bases from V and 3 bases from J, with 15 bases between. In germline, CDR1 is SGHTA, CDR2 FQGNSA. CDR3 DNA sequence: TGTGCCACAAAAAGGGACTTACACACCGGGGAGCTGTTTTTT. Translation: CATKRDLHTGELFF.